This note documents a single T cell receptor (beta chain) sequence. Its antigen remains undetermined. Base-call qualities are not available, and no considerably larger clone is one nucleotide away. These data originate in a study of OX40 agonist ivuxolimab in advanced cancers. About the study as a whole: The costimulatory receptor OX40 (CD134) was targeted by ivuxolimab, a fully human IgG2 agonistic monoclonal antibody. Intravenous ivuxolimab was administered to patients every 2 weeks at six dose levels: 0.01, 0.1, 0.3, 1.5, 3 and 10 mg/kg. Peripheral TCRbeta sequencing was intended to test whether TCR sequence diversity was altered and clonal T-cell expansion was caused by ivuxolimab. Partial responses were achieved by three dose-escalation patients, of whom one had hepatocellular carcinoma and two had cutaneous melanoma. The paper covers the monotherapy dose-escalation part of the phase I ivuxolimab trial, which included N ≈ 54 patients. Prior anti-PD-1, anti-PD-L1 or anti-CTLA-4 therapy was permitted, and approximately 41% of dose-escalation patients had received checkpoint inhibitors. The dose-escalation cohort was approximately 83% male with a mean age of about 65 years, ranging from roughly 23 to 85. Among the roughly 50 dose-escalation patients, around 20 had hepatocellular carcinoma, roughly 15 melanoma, 9 renal cell carcinoma and 9 head and neck cancer. The full study reports these points: Which antigens the clonally expanded peripheral T cells were specific for was not determined. Low levels of normalized T-cell clonal expansion were also shown by some nonresponding patients. Partial responders in the 0.1-3.0 mg/kg groups had among the lowest normalized peripheral clonal expansion, especially among CD8+ T cells. After ivuxolimab, more expanded clones were found on average in CD8+ T cells than in CD4+ T cells. At doses of 0.1 to 3.0 mg/kg, clonal expansion of both CD4+ and CD8+ blood T cells was observed from baseline to week 6.

The trial excluded patients who had a history of autoimmune disease or who were on systemic immunosuppression. Peripheral blood for TCR sequencing was drawn from every dose cohort at baseline, at cycle 4 day 1 and at cycle 7 day 1. The samples were taken from a phase I, first-in-human, multicenter, open-label dose-escalation trial of ivuxolimab. Adults with locally advanced or metastatic melanoma, renal cell carcinoma, hepatocellular carcinoma or head and neck squamous cell carcinoma were enrolled in the trial. Before TCR sequencing, CD4+ T cells and CD8+ T cells from peripheral blood were sorted into separate populations. The CDR3 numbers 15 residues from cysteine through phenylalanine. Only the CDR3 DNA is retained, 45 bases long and in frame from the first base. V is cut back by 0 bases and J by 2 bases, with 3 bases in the junction unmatched. Reading the germline V gene gives CDR1 LGHNA and CDR2 YSLEER.

For sequencing of the TCRbeta CDR3 region, genomic DNA was extracted from the sorted cells. The immunoSEQ Assay was used to sequence the TCRbeta CDR3 regions. TCRdb carries this immuneACCESS record with in-frame sequences only. Its versions omit some clonotypes, under half of them owing to an unresolved V gene in the studies checked, with the rest unexplained. The sample table holds tens of thousands of clones, of which roughly 94% were seen once. In total, the top ten clones hold about 2.4% of the sample. The clonotype was recovered from an adult with an advanced solid tumor such as melanoma, head and neck, liver or kidney cancer. The sequenced sample was CD4+ or CD8+ T cells sorted from blood, obtained in a trial of the OX40 agonist ivuxolimab. The rearranged chain carries TRBV4-3 and TRBJ2-5, with 7 central nucleotides matching TRBD1. The DNA sequence is as follows: TGCGCCAGCAGCCAAGACTTGGGACAGCAAGAGACCCAGTACTTC. The encoded protein is CASSQDLGQQETQYF.